The 15 T cell receptor beta chains presented below share a single source sample, sequenced in a study of cytomegalovirus exposure and HLA in healthy donors. It was with 60 Vbeta and 13 Jbeta primers that the PCR ran. Sequencing was performed with immunoSEQ multiplex PCR; in TCRdb, only in-frame clones are kept and a portion is missing. Among 45,000 to 75,000 clones listed, 70% were seen once. The sequencing input was PBMCs. These receptors were obtained from a woman aged 60-75 years in good health and CMV-seropositive.

This clone showed up just a few times. The sample contains more than one DNA sequence encoding this CDR3. This rearrangement joins TRBV6-5 to TRBJ2-7; 8 nucleotides agree with TRBD1. Germline V gene sequence: CDR1 MNHEY, CDR2 SVGAGI. The CDR3 covers 15 residues. Losses at the gene ends were 4 bases for V and 2 bases for J; bases not matched to a gene: 7. Here the CDR3 DNA reads TGTGCCAGCAGTTCACCTGGACAGGGTGCCTACGAGCAGTACTTC. It codes for CASSSPGQGAYEQYF.

The rearrangement uses TRBV29-1 and TRBJ1-1; D is uncertain. The germline gives CDR1 SQVTM, CDR2 ANQGSEA. The CDR3 extends over 13 amino acids. V gave up 8 bases and J gave up 7 bases, with 20 bases separating them. The CDR3 protein is CSSAQVSGYEAFF. CDR3 bases: TGCAGCTCGGCTCAGGTCTCGGGGTATGAAGCTTTCTTT.

The chain is built from TRBV29-1 and TRBJ2-1; tentative D call: TRBD2 (7 bases). V shed 6 bases and J shed 3 bases, with 21 bases lying between them. CDR1 is SQVTM and CDR2 is ANQGSEA in the germline V gene. The CDR3 is 16 amino acids. This CDR3 reads CSVKGGVYKFYNEQFF. The CDR3 DNA follows: TGCAGCGTAAAGGGGGGGGTCTACAAATTCTACAATGAGCAGTTCTTC.

The chain employs TRBV5-1 and TRBJ2-3; possibly TRBD1 for D (5 bases). In germline, CDR1 is SGHRS, CDR2 YFSETQ. The CDR3 consists of 15 residues. V was shortened by 4 bases and J by 4 bases, with 16 bases between the two germline ends. The chain's CDR3 is CASSRSELGPDTQYF. The CDR3 bases are TGCGCCAGCAGCCGCTCGGAGTTGGGGCCAGATACGCAGTATTTT.

The genes are TRBV5-1 and TRBJ2-7, with D perhaps TRBD2 (5 bases). V was pared by 3 bases and J by 4 bases, with 17 bases between. The CDR3 consists of 15 residues. Germline loops: CDR1 SGHRS, CDR2 YFSETQ. CDR3 bases: TGCGCCAGCAGCTCGGATACCGGGATTGGGTACGAGCAGTACTTC. Amino acid sequence: CASSSDTGIGYEQYF.

This clone was observed once. One junction end does not reproduce the germline sequence, and a read error may be involved. This sample also contains other DNA sequences that code for the same CDR3. The V and J genes are TRBV7-8 and TRBJ2-7, with TRBD1 as a possible D gene (6 bases). This CDR3 is built from 13 residues. Germline V CDR1 and CDR2: SGHVS, FQNEAQ. CDR3 loop: CSSKQGPAYEQYF. Here the CDR3 DNA reads TGTTCCAGCAAGCAGGGGCCGGCCTACGAGCAGTACTTC. The full variable domain, rest sourced from reference TRBV7-8 and TRBJ2-7, is GAGVSQSPRYKVAKRGQDVALRCDPISGHVSLFWYQQALGQGPEFLTYFQNEAQLDKSGLPSDRFFAERPEGSVSTLKIQRTQQEDSAVYLCSSKQGPAYEQYFGPGTRLTVT.

V is TRBV5-1 and J is TRBJ2-7, with 9 positions matching TRBD1. After removal of 2 bases from V and 6 bases from J, the junction contained 3 bases not matched to a gene. Germline values: CDR1 SGHRS, CDR2 YFSETQ. CDR3 length equals 13 residues. This CDR3 is CASSFGTGLEQYF. As DNA, the CDR3 is TGCGCCAGCAGCTTCGGGACAGGGCTCGAGCAGTACTTC.

This clone appeared a few times. V is TRBV19 and J is TRBJ2-7; the D gene is possibly TRBD1 (6 bases). Trimming stripped 4 bases from V and 1 base from J, with 11 bases between. CDR3 length: 14 amino acids. CDR1 LNHDA and CDR2 SQIVND come from the germline V gene (reference sequence). The CDR3 region is CASSSGGLSYEQYF. For the CDR3, the DNA is TGTGCCAGTAGTAGTGGGGGCTTGTCCTACGAGCAGTACTTC.

This clone has just one count. The chain links TRBV27 to TRBJ1-1; D perhaps matches TRBD1 (5 bases). V was clipped by 4 bases and J by 0 bases, with 12 bases between them. The CDR3 length is 15 residues. The germline V gene encodes CDR1 MNHEY and CDR2 SMNVEV (reference sequence). CDR3 protein: CASSSLQDLNTEAFF. DNA for the CDR3: TGTGCCAGCAGTTCACTACAGGATTTGAACACTGAAGCTTTCTTT.

V and J are TRBV4-1 and TRBJ1-2, with 9 bases matching TRBD1. Germline CDR1 MGHRA, CDR2 YSYEKL. V trimming: 1 base; J trimming: 8 bases; junction bases outside the gene matches: 8. The CDR3 runs 15 residues. CDR3 nucleotides: TGCGCCAGCAGCCAAGCTCAACAGGGGGCAGGAGGCTACACCTTC. This gives the protein CASSQAQQGAGGYTF.

The rearrangement links TRBV5-1 to TRBJ1-6; possible D gene TRBD1, 5 bases. Trimming pared 7 bases from V and 10 bases from J, leaving 18 bases between. Germline V CDR1 and CDR2: SGHRS, YFSETQ. The CDR3 runs 14 residues. CDR3 sequence (DNA): TGCGCCAGCGGTCGGGGGGAGGGGAAATCACCCCTCCACTTT. This gives the protein CASGRGEGKSPLHF.

This clone was picked up a small number of times. The chain recombines TRBV6-5 with TRBJ1-4, with a possible D match to TRBD1 (6 bases). From germline, CDR1 is MNHEY and CDR2 SVGAGI. CDR3 length equals 15 residues. The V gene lost 6 bases and the J gene lost 5 bases, with 16 bases spanning the gap. The CDR3 DNA is TGTGCCAGCAGGACAAGGGGGATACGAAATGAAAAACTGTTTTTT. This gives the protein CASRTRGIRNEKLFF.

The chain links TRBV5-1 to TRBJ2-7; TRBD1 is a possible D gene (5 bases). V was cut by 1 base and J by 5 bases, with 13 bases left in between. CDR3 length: 14 residues. CDR1 is SGHRS, CDR2 YFSETQ, per germline. DNA for the CDR3: TGCGCCAGCAGCTTGTCCAGGGCCGTGAACGAGCAGTACTTC. It specifies CASSLSRAVNEQYF.

The chain joins TRBV5-6 to TRBJ1-2; D gene uncertain. V was pared by 1 base and J by 5 bases, with 15 bases between. Germline V gives CDR1 SGHDT, CDR2 YYEEEE. This CDR3 has 15 amino acids. CDR3 sequence (DNA): TGTGCCAGCAGCTTGATATCTGTGAGAGCTTATGGCTACACCTTC. Residues: CASSLISVRAYGYTF.

V is TRBV21-1 and J is TRBJ1-5; the table's D gene call, TRBD1, was not cross checked with the DNA. TRBV21-1 is reported as a pseudogene. The length of the CDR3 is 16 residues. The CDR3 coding sequence is TGTGCCAGCAGTGTAGGGGGAGCACATAGCAATCAGCCCCAGCATTTT. Its protein product is CASSVGGAHSNQPQHF.